The rows below give T cell receptor beta chains drawn from one sample of a study of pediatric ulcerative colitis. Profiling relied on immunoSEQ multiplex PCR, and the TCRdb table lists in-frame clones only, not all of them. The data hold tens of thousands of clones, with about three quarters observed a single time. Sequencing was performed on gut tissue. The origin of the receptors is a boy aged 5-17 years with severe ulcerative colitis. CDR3s include the opening cysteine and the closing phenylalanine or tryptophan. A D gene is named only where the DNA matches it firmly. The size of a clone is reported for some rows only, either as once, few or many, or as a class for expanded clones.

V,size,D,J,CDR3,DNA
TRBV19,-,-,TRBJ1-2,CASRRPQTGGYTF,TGTGCCAGTAGGAGGCCCCAAACGGGTGGCTACACCTTC
TRBV15,-,TRBD2,TRBJ2-3,CATSSFSGGAYTQYF,TGTGCCACCAGCAGCTTTAGCGGGGGGGCATATACGCAGTATTTT
TRBV7-8,-,-,TRBJ1-1,CASSLGRILYTEAFF,TGTGCCAGCAGCTTAGGACGGATCCTGTACACTGAAGCTTTCTTT
TRBV5-5,few,-,TRBJ2-7,CASSFRSLSGASNPAEQYF,TGTGCCAGCAGCTTCCGCAGCCTATCCGGGGCGTCAAACCCAGCCGAGCAGTACTTC
TRBV7-2,-,-,TRBJ2-3,CASSSQYSDTQYF,TGTGCCAGCAGCTCACAGTACTCCGATACGCAGTATTTT
TRBV5-1,medium-sized,TRBD1,TRBJ1-4,CASSLVQGAGEKLFF,TGCGCCAGCAGCTTGGTCCAGGGGGCGGGAGAAAAACTGTTTTTT
TRBV2,-,-,TRBJ2-7,CASTEGGGEQYF,TGTGCCAGCACCGAAGGGGGTGGCGAGCAGTACTTC
TRBV18,few,-,TRBJ1-2,CASSPSTASFYGYTF,TGTGCCAGCTCACCTTCGACAGCATCCTTCTATGGCTACACCTTC
TRBV5-1,-,TRBD1,TRBJ1-1,CASSFDRGERTFF,TGCGCCAGCAGCTTCGACAGGGGTGAGAGAACTTTCTTT
TRBV2,medium-sized,TRBD1,TRBJ1-2,CASRVTGNDGYTF,TGTGCCAGCAGAGTGACAGGGAACGATGGCTACACCTTC
TRBV5-1,few,-,TRBJ2-2,CASSLQADPNTGELFF,TGCGCCAGCAGCTTGCAGGCAGACCCGAACACCGGGGAGCTGTTTTTT